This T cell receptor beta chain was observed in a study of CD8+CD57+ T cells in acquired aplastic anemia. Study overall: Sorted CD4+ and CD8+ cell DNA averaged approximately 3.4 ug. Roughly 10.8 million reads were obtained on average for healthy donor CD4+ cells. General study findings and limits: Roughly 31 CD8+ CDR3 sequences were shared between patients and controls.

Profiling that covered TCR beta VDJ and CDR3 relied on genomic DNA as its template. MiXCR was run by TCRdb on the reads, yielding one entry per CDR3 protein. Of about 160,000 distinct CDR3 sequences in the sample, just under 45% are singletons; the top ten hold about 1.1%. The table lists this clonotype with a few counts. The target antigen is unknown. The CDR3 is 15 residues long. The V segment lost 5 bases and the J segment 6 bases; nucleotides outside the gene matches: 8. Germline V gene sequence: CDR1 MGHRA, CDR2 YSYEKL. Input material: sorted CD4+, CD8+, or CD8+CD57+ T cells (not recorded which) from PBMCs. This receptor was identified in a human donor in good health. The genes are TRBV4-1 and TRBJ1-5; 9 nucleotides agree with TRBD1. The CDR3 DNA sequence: TGCGCCAGCAGCACATGGACAGGGGCTCCTCAGCCCCAGCATTTT. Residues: CASSTWTGAPQPQHF.